This T cell receptor (beta chain) came from a study of shared clonotypes between healthy human individuals (dated by TCRdb to the early 2020s). Regarding the complete study: The cohort included three men and a couple of women between 18 and 49 years of age. For each donor, CD4 naive and CD4 memory were each run on three plates, CD8 naive on two plates, and CD8 memory on one plate. To estimate repertoire size and how much clonotypes are shared between individuals, the study performed deep sequencing of blood TCR repertoires from a handful of healthy adults. Libraries were prepared and TCR repertoires were sequenced by different laboratories using diverse techniques, in order to increase sequencing depth and limit assay-specific biases. Per donor, leukapheresis produced somewhere between about 0.85 and 9.5 billion PBMCs.

Healthy HIV-negative adults with no recently reported acute infections or vaccinations were included as donors. Only Caucasian adults living in Nashville, Tennessee, USA were represented among the donors. CD4+ T cells were enriched by magnetic negative selection; naive cells were then positively selected on CD45RA, and the negative fraction formed the memory subset. Blood was collected by leukapheresis, and PBMCs were isolated by Ficoll-Histopaque density gradient centrifugation and then cryopreserved in liquid nitrogen vapor phase. Purity and quantity of every magnetically sorted T cell population were checked by analytical flow cytometry. From each sorted fraction, genomic DNA was isolated and quantified by UV absorbance on a Nanodrop 2000c. Using the deep immunoSEQ assay, multiplex PCR amplified TCR CDR3 regions from genomic DNA. Genomic DNA extracted from each cell subset was distributed evenly over all wells of several immunoSEQ 96-well plates, and each plate served as one replicate. For sorted subsets, each replicate PCR was loaded with roughly 0.2 ug genomic DNA, equivalent to some 31,000 T cell genomes. Purified libraries were measured with a Qubit 3.0 fluorometer, size-checked on a Bioanalyzer 2100, and measured again with the KAPA Library Quantification kit. Every immunoSEQ 96-well plate was sequenced on a separate single-read 150-cycle Illumina NextSeq 550 flow cell. The original pipeline was this. Because the immunoSEQ output held only junctional sequences and lacked quality scores, the filtering could not match the filtering applied to full-length reads. Sequences were annotated with PyIR, a Python wrapper for IgBLAST v1.9, and V/J genes and CDR3 were assigned using IMGT germline references. Reads were filtered out if the reads had weak V/J assignments (E-value above 1e-6), no CDR3, stop codons, out-of-frame junctions, or ambiguous translated residues. A V3J clonotype was defined by an identical inferred V gene, J gene, and CDR3 amino acid sequence. To compute the percentage overlap between repertoires, the number of shared unique clonotypes was divided by the size of the smaller repertoire. Three approaches were used to assess repertoire richness: RTK rarefaction, the Chao1 estimator, and Recon v2.1 estimates of unobserved clonotypes. OLGA was used to compute generation probabilities for all TCRbeta clonotypes that the gDNA method yielded from a few donors. TCRdb took over this immuneACCESS table, retaining in-frame rearrangements with V and J assigned. Such tables are incomplete; in checked studies, under half of the missing clones stem from an unresolved V gene, and the remainder is unexplained. Clone size and the V and J calls come from that table; the DNA yielded D and trimming. The sample table shows 550,000 to 850,000 clones, and roughly two thirds are seen once. Of the sample, roughly 1.8% falls within the top ten clones.

What the authors observed across the whole study: Pairwise subsampling led to the expectation that sequencing depth would affect the degree of clonotype sharing among donors. Sampling was restricted to blood, and TCR repertoires in tissues likely differ from the TCR repertoires found in blood. Even with the large sequencing depth, rarefaction of the sorted-subset datasets indicated that sequencing was incomplete. Naive subsets generally had larger estimated clonotype richness than memory subsets did. Because the study included a small number of donors, the genetic and exposure-history diversity represented was limited. Across four donors, 5% to 6% of naive CD4, approximately 3.6% of naive CD8, 2% to 2.5% of memory CD4, and 0.3% to 0.45% of memory CD8 clonotypes were shared. Compared with non-shared clonotypes, the clonotypes found in all four sorted-subset donors had higher generation probabilities.

The germline V gene (reference sequence) yields MNHEY for CDR1 and SMNVEV for CDR2. V sheds 1 base and J sheds 0 bases, leaving 13 bases between their ends. Spanning cysteine to phenylalanine, the CDR3 consists of 17 amino acids. Of the read, only the CDR3 DNA is kept; its 51 bases are in frame from base 1. With regard to this clone: The antigen this receptor binds is unknown. The record has no base qualities; no much larger clone is one base away.

The sequenced material came from memory CD4+ T cells sorted from blood. The cell subset or site label corresponds to: CD45RA-negative fraction. Recombination connected TRBV27 to TRBJ2-1; matching of 6 bases hints at TRBD2 as the D gene. The receptor was isolated from a woman aged 25 to 45 in good health. The CDR3 protein sequence reads: CASSLWVRDLSYNEQFF. The nucleotide sequence is TGTGCCAGCAGTTTATGGGTGCGGGACCTCTCCTACAATGAGCAGTTCTTC.